Listed here are 11 T cell receptor beta chains from one sample, sequenced in a study of cytomegalovirus exposure and HLA in healthy donors (dated by TCRdb to the late 2010s). Libraries were prepared through the immunoSEQ multiplex PCR assay. TCRdb provides this immuneACCESS table in a form limited to in-frame rearrangements. Some clones are lacking; in checked studies, under half of them reflect an unresolved V gene, and why the rest are absent is not known. The sample table lists 220,000 or so clones, around 90% of them with a count of one. Together, the top ten hold 1.5% to 2.5% of the sample. The sequenced material came from PBMCs. The receptors were sampled from a woman aged 18-30 years in good health and CMV-seropositive.

The CDR3: CASSSLTAYGYTF. DNA for the CDR3: TGTGCCAGCAGTTCCTTAACTGCCTATGGCTACACCTTC. The V gene is TRBV6-5, the J gene TRBJ1-2; no definite D call. The germline CDR1 and CDR2 sequences are MNHEY and SVGAGI. The CDR3 sequence is 13 residues long. Deletions cut 4 bases from V and 4 bases from J, with 10 bases between.

CDR3 protein: CASSFSTSDEQFF. As DNA, the CDR3 is TGTGCCAGCAGTTTTTCCACAAGTGATGAGCAGTTCTTC. The chain couples TRBV28 to TRBJ2-1; D is uncertain. This CDR3 has 13 residues. V was clipped by 3 bases and J by 8 bases, with 11 bases between them. The germline V gene has CDR1 MDHEN and CDR2 SYDVKM.

This chain connects TRBV5-1 to TRBJ1-1; 11 nucleotides line up with TRBD1. CDR1 and CDR2 from the germline V gene are SGHRS and YFSETQ. J lost 5 bases, V lost 4 bases, and 13 bases had no gene match. The CDR3 is made up of 17 amino acids. The CDR3 reads CASSELRDRGLETEAFF. The CDR3 DNA reads TGCGCCAGCAGCGAACTCCGGGACAGGGGGTTAGAAACTGAAGCTTTCTTT.

The CDR3 reads CASSFLGGAEQPQHF. CDR3 sequence (DNA): TGTGCCAGCAGTTTCCTGGGGGGGGCAGAACAGCCCCAGCATTTT. The V and J genes are TRBV27 and TRBJ1-5; TRBD1 might be the D (6 bases). The length of the CDR3 is 15 residues. Trimming left V 3 bases short and J 7 bases short, with 16 bases between. Looked up from germline, CDR1 is MNHEY and CDR2 is SMNVEV (reference sequence).

This chain uses TRBV11-2 with TRBJ2-7, with D perhaps TRBD2 (5 bases). With 3 bases removed from V and 3 bases from J, the gap between germline ends came to 15 bases. This CDR3 comprises 15 residues. The V gene's germline CDR1 is SGHAT and CDR2 FQNNGV. CDR3 amino acids: CASSFGAAVFYEQYF. The CDR3 DNA follows: TGTGCCAGCAGCTTCGGTGCAGCGGTATTCTACGAGCAGTACTTC. Full variable domain (rest looked up from reference TRBV11-2 and TRBJ2-7): EAGVAQSPRYKIIEKRQSVAFWCNPISGHATLYWYQQILGQGPKLLIQFQNNGVVDDSQLPKDRFSAERLKGVDSTLKIQPAKLEDSAVYLCASSFGAAVFYEQYFGPGTRLTVT.

The chain uses TRBV15 and TRBJ1-1; D is unclear. V dropped 5 bases and J dropped 11 bases, with 15 bases sitting between them. Per the germline V gene, CDR1 is LNHNV and CDR2 is YYDKDF (reference sequence). There are 12 residues in the CDR3. CDR3 amino acids: CATSLEGLEAFF. CDR3 nucleotides: TGTGCCACCAGCCTCGAAGGACTGGAGGCTTTCTTT. The full variable domain, in which reference TRBV15 and TRBJ1-1 provide the parts outside the CDR3, is DAMVIQNPRYQVTQFGKPVTLSCSQTLNHNVMYWYQQKSSQAPKLLFHYYDKDFNNEADTPDNFQSRRPNTSFCFLDIRSPGLGDTAMYLCATSLEGLEAFFGQGTRLTVV.

The chain joins TRBV5-1 to TRBJ2-1; 7 nucleotides agree with TRBD2. This CDR3 is 17 amino acids long. The J segment lost 2 bases and the V segment lost 5 bases, leaving 13 bases of the junction unmatched. Looked up from germline, CDR1 is SGHRS and CDR2 is YFSETQ. The CDR3 reads CASSYSPTSSPYNEQFF. DNA for the CDR3: TGCGCCAGCAGTTATTCCCCGACTAGCTCCCCCTACAATGAGCAGTTCTTC. The full variable domain, rest sourced from reference TRBV5-1 and TRBJ2-1, is KAGVTQTPRYLIKTRGQQVTLSCSPISGHRSVSWYQQTPGQGLQFLFEYFSETQRNKGNFPGRFSGRQFSNSRSEMNVSTLELGDSALYLCASSYSPTSSPYNEQFFGPGTRLTVL.

This clone turned up a few times. J is TRBJ2-1 and V is TRBV5-1; a weak D match, TRBD2 (5 bases). Germline V gene sequence: CDR1 SGHRS, CDR2 YFSETQ. This CDR3 spans 15 amino acids. V shed 0 bases and J shed 4 bases, with 11 bases lying between them. The CDR3 sequence: CASSLAGNQYNEQFF. CDR3 nucleotide sequence: TGCGCCAGCAGCTTGGCGGGAAATCAATACAATGAGCAGTTCTTC.

This rearrangement joins TRBV28 to TRBJ1-2; TRBD1 aligns across 11 bases. The CDR3 is 15 amino acids. Unmatched junction bases numbered 10, after V lost 5 bases and J lost 8 bases. CDR1 is MDHEN, CDR2 SYDVKM, per germline. The CDR3 nucleotides are TGTGCCAGCAGTCTACCCACGGGACAGGGGGGCGGCTACACCTTC. Translating gives CASSLPTGQGGGYTF.

This chain uses TRBV6-1 with TRBJ1-1, with 7 bases identical to TRBD1. Germline lookup yields CDR1 MNHNS and CDR2 SASEGT. The CDR3 is made up of 14 amino acids. J gave up 12 bases and V 3 bases, and 13 bases lay outside the gene matches. CDR3 loop: CASSERTGPLLSFF. The CDR3 DNA follows: TGTGCCAGCAGTGAGAGGACAGGACCACTCTTATCTTTCTTT.

The rearrangement uses TRBV7-9 and TRBJ1-2, with 8 nucleotides matching TRBD1. Germline trimming cut 5 bases from V and 5 bases from J; bases unmatched to any gene: 4. Germline values: CDR1 SEHNR, CDR2 FQNEAQ (reference sequence). The CDR3 is 13 residues long. The CDR3 region is CASSPGQGYGYTF. CDR3 sequence (DNA): TGTGCCAGCAGCCCCGGACAGGGATATGGCTACACCTTC. The full variable domain, completed using reference TRBV7-9 and TRBJ1-2, is DTGVSQNPRHKITKRGQNVTFRCDPISEHNRLYWYRQTLGQGPEFLTYFQNEAQLEKSRLLSDRFSAERPKGSFSTLEIQRTEQGDSAMYLCASSPGQGYGYTFGSGTRLTVV.